This T cell receptor (beta chain) was obtained from a study of T cell repertoires in cytomegalovirus infection. Looking at the study overall: CMV epitopes in the study were HLA-C-restricted (recently identified) and HLA-B-restricted (well studied). Public TCR beta signatures marked donors with CMV infection and the matching HLA.

In its sample, this clonotype was seen many times. What it binds is not known. Via MiXCR, TCRdb re-called the reads, giving one row per CDR3 protein. The repertoire includes some 350,000 distinct CDR3 sequences, 25% to 35% of them detected once, and about 19% sits in the top ten. The CDR3 spans 16 residues. Germline lookup yields CDR1 SGHTA and CDR2 FQGNSA. The V end was cut by 5 bases, the J end by 6 bases, with 20 bases between. Notes on the study in general: Clonotype analysis showed dominance of the ex vivo response by HLA-C-restricted CMV-specific TCR beta clonotypes. The study identified carriers of CMV plus the relevant HLA from cumulative public TCR beta family frequency.

Sequenced material: cultured PBMCs, taken from culture after CMV antigen stimulation. This receptor was taken from a human donor in good health (CMV status not recorded). Some clones in this sample may be carry-over from other donors' samples. This chain uses TRBV7-2 with TRBJ1-5, with a tentative D call TRBD1 (5 bases). CDR3 bases: TGTGCCAGCAGCCCCCCGGGACCCTCTAGGGTTCAGCCCCAGCATTTT. As protein: CASSPPGPSRVQPQHF.